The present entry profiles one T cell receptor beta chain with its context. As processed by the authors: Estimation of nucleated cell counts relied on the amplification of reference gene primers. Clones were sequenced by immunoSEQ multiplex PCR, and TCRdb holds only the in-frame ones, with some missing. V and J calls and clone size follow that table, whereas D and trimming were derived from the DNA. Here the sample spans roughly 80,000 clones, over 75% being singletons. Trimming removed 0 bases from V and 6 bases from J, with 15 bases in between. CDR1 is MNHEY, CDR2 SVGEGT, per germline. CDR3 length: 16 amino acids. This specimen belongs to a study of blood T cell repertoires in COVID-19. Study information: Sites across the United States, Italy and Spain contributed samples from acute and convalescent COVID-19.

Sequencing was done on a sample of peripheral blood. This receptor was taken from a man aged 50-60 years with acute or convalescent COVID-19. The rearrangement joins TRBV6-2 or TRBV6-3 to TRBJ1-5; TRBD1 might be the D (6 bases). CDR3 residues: CASSYSAGEWGQPQHF. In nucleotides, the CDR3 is TGTGCCAGCAGTTACTCGGCAGGGGAGTGGGGTCAGCCCCAGCATTTT.